The clone carrying this TCR beta chain came up a few times. Each diagnosis drew on symptoms, thyroxine, TRAb, thyroid ultrasound and orbital computed tomography findings. Each 10 ml fresh peripheral blood draw supplied the PBMCs. This CDR3 contains 13 residues. Trimming took 6 bases from V and 3 from J, leaving 11 bases between them. Germline-derived CDR1 and CDR2 are MNHNS and SASEGT. This specimen belongs to a study of T cells in Graves' hyperthyroidism and ophthalmopathy. Study context: Specimen type is peripheral blood, collected at initial diagnosis prior to any treatment.

Amplified regions were TCR beta CDR3 sequences from RNA transcripts. The primer set for the first-round RT-PCR of the TCR CDR3 was HTBI. MiXCR was run by TCRdb on the multiplex PCR reads, yielding one entry per CDR3 protein. The table includes fewer than 200,000 distinct CDR3 sequences, more than 15% detected once. V gene TRBV6-1 combines with J gene TRBJ1-1; maybe TRBD1 (6 bases). This clonotype originated in a woman in her forties or fifties with Graves' hyperthyroidism. Sequences were obtained from blood. DNA of the CDR3: TGTGCCAGCAGAAAAGGGGGGTACACTGAAGCTTTCTTT. Amino acids: CASRKGGYTEAFF.